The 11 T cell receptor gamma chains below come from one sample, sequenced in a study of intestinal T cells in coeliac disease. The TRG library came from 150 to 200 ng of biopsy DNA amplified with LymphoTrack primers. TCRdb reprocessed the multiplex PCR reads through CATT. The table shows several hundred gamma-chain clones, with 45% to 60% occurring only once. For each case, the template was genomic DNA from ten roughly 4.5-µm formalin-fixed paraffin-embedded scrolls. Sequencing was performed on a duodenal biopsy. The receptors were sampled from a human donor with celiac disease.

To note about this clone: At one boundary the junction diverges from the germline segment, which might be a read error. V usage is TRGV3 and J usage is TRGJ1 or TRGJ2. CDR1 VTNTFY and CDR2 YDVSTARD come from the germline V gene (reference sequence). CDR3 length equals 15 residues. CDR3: CATWDRPPNYYKKLF. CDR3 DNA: TGTGCCACCTGGGACAGGCCTCCGAATTATTATAAAAAACTCTTT.

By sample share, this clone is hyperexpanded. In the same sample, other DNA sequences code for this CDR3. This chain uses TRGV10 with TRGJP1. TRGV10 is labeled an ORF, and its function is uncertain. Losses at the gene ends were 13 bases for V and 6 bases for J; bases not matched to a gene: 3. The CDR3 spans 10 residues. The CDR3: CADAGWFKIF. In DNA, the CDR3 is TGTGCTGACGCTGGTTGGTTCAAGATATTT.

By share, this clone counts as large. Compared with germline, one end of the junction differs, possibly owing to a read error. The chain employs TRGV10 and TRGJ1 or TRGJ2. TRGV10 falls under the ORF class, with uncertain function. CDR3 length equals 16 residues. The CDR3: CAGWGMRLVTYYKKLF. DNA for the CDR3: TGTGCTGGGTGGGGTATGAGGTTGGTTACTTATTATAAGAAACTCTTT.

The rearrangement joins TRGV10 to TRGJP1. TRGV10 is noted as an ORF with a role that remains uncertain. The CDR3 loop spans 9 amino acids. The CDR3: CAPVRSKIF. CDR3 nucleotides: TGTGCCCCGGTTCGTTCAAAGATATTT.

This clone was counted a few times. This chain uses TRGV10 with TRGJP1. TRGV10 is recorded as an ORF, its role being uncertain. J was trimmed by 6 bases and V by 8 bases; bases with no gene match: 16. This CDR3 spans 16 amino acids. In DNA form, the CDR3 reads TGTGCTGCGTGGGATATTTCGATACCATCTGGTTGGTTCAAGATATTT. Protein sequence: CAAWDISIPSGWFKIF.

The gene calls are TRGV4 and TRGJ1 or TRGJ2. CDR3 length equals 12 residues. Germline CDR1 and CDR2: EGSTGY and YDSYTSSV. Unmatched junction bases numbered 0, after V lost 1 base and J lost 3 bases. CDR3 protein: CATWDGYYKKLF. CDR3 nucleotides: TGTGCCACCTGGGATGGTTATTATAAGAAACTCTTT.

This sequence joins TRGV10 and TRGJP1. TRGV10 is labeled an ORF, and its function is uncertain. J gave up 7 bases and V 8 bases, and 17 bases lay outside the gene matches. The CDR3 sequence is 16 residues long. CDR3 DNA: TGTGCTGCGTGGGATTATAGAGGTCCACTTGGTTGGTTCAAGATATTT. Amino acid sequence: CAAWDYRGPLGWFKIF.

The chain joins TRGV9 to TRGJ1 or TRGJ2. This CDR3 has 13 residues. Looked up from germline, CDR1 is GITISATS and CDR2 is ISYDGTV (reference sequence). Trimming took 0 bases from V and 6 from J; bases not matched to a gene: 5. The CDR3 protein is CALWEVWPYKKLF. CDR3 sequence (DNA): TGTGCCTTGTGGGAGGTGTGGCCTTATAAGAAACTCTTT.

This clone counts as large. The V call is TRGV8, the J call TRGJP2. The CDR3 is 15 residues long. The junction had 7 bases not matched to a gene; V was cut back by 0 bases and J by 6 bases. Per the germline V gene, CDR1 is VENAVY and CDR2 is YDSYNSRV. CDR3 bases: TGTGCCACCTGGGATAGGCGGGATGGTGATTGGATCAAGACGTTT. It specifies CATWDRRDGDWIKTF.

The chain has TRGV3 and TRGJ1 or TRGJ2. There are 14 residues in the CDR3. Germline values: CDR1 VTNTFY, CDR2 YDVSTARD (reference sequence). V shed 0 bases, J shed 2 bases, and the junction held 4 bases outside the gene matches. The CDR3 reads CATWDRDYYYKKLF. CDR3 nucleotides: TGTGCCACCTGGGACAGGGATTATTATTATAAGAAACTCTTT.

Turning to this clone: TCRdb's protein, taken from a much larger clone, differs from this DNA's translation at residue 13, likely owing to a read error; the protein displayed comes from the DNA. This CDR3 reads CAAWDYTTGWFKVF. CDR3 coding DNA: TGTGCTGCGTGGGATTATACCACTGGTTGGTTCAAGGTATTT. V and J are TRGV10 and TRGJP1. The DNA matches TRGJP better at its end, which makes the J call doubtful. TRGV10 falls under the ORF class, with uncertain function. CDR3 size: 14 residues.